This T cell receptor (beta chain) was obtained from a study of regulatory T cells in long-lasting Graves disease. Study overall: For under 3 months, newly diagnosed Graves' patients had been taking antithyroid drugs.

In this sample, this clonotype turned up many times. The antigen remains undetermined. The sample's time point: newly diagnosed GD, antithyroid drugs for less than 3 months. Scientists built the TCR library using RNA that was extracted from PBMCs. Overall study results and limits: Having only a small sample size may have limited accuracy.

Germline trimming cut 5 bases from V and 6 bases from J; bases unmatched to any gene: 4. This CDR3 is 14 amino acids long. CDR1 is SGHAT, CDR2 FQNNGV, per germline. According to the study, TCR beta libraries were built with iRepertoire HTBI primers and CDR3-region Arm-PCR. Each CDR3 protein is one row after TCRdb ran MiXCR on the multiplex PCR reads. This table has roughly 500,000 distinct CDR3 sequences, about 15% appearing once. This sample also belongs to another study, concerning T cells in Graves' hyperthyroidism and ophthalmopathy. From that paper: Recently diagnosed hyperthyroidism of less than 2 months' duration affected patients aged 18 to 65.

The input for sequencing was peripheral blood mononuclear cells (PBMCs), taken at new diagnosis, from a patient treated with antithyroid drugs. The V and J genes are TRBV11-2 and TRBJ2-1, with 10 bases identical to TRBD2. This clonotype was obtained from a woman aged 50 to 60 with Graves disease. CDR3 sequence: CASSRRLAGNEQFF. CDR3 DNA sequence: TGTGCCAGCAGCCGTAGACTAGCGGGCAATGAGCAGTTCTTC.